What follows are 25 T cell receptor beta chains derived from one specimen sequenced in a study of T cell clones after liver transplantation. Profiled with immunoSEQ multiplex PCR; TCRdb holds only in-frame clones, not every one. The sample has 55,000 to 75,000 clones; 70% are singletons. Source: CD4+ T cells from blood, taken at the roughly 16-month timepoint. The receptor set was obtained from a human patient who received a liver transplant. A share of the T cells may be of graft donor origin.

The V call is TRBV11-2, the J call TRBJ2-5, with 8 bases identical to TRBD2. The CDR3 runs to 15 residues. The junction had 9 bases not matched to a gene; V was cut back by 5 bases and J by 4 bases. CDR1 is SGHAT, CDR2 FQNNGV, per germline. The chain's CDR3 is CASSSSGRGVETQYF. The CDR3 bases are TGTGCCAGCAGCAGCAGCGGGAGAGGAGTAGAGACCCAGTACTTC.

The chain couples TRBV21-1 to TRBJ2-2; the D segment call TRBD2 is taken from the table without a DNA check. TRBV21-1 is annotated as a pseudogene. CDR3 length equals 18 residues. The CDR3 region has the DNA TGTGCCAGCAGCATAAAGACCGGGACTACCGCGAACACCGGGGAGCTGTTTTTT. Translating gives CASSIKTGTTANTGELFF.

The V and J genes are TRBV4-2 and TRBJ2-1, with D perhaps matching TRBD1 (5 bases). Germline values: CDR1 LGHNA, CDR2 YNFKEQ. V was shortened by 0 bases and J by 4 bases, with 10 bases between the two germline ends. The CDR3 is 15 amino acids. The CDR3 is CASSQDLNRYNEQFF. CDR3 nucleotides: TGTGCCAGCAGCCAAGACCTAAACAGGTACAATGAGCAGTTCTTC.

CDR3 residues: CATRLEYNSPLHF. Here the CDR3 DNA reads TGTGCCACCAGGCTCGAATATAATTCACCCCTCCACTTT. This chain joins TRBV28 and TRBJ1-6; no clear D gene. The V and J ends lost 10 bases and 4 bases respectively, with 11 bases between them. The germline CDR1 and CDR2 sequences are MDHEN and SYDVKM. The CDR3 loop spans 13 amino acids.

With respect to this clone: This sample includes further DNA sequences coding for the same CDR3. The V call is TRBV5-1, the J call TRBJ1-1, with D unclear. V dropped 0 bases and J dropped 2 bases, with 8 bases sitting between them. The CDR3 length is 14 residues. Germline CDR1 and CDR2: SGHRS and YFSETQ. The CDR3, as DNA: TGCGCCAGCAGCTTGGAGGTGGGTAACACTGAAGCTTTCTTT. Its translation: CASSLEVGNTEAFF.

CDR3 region: CASSEIKGQKNTEAFF. The CDR3 region has the DNA TGTGCCAGCAGCGAGATAAAAGGACAGAAGAACACTGAAGCTTTCTTT. The chain joins TRBV21-1 to TRBJ1-1; the table's D call, TRBD1, was not checked against the DNA. TRBV21-1 is a known pseudogene. The CDR3 totals 16 residues.

Relative to its sample, this clone is medium-sized. This chain joins TRBV7-9 and TRBJ2-7; 7 positions match TRBD1. Per germline, CDR1 SEHNR and CDR2 FQNEAQ (reference sequence). V trimming: 3 bases; J trimming: 0 bases; junction bases outside the gene matches: 2. The CDR3 spans 14 residues. The CDR3 DNA follows: TGTGCCAGCAGCTTGGGGACAGCCTCCTACGAGCAGTACGTC. Amino acids: CASSLGTASYEQYV.

In this sample, this clone turned up a few times. The V and J genes are TRBV2 and TRBJ1-5; D remains unclear. Per germline, CDR1 SNHLY and CDR2 FYNNEI. This CDR3 has 15 amino acids. Trimming stripped 4 bases from V and 1 base from J, with 11 bases between. This CDR3 is CASSGVGGSNQPQHF. The CDR3 DNA sequence: TGTGCCAGCAGTGGGGTCGGTGGCAGCAATCAGCCCCAGCATTTT.

The chain joins TRBV28 to TRBJ1-3; TRBD1 agrees at 7 bases. In germline, CDR1 is MDHEN, CDR2 SYDVKM. Germline trimming cut 6 bases from V and 0 bases from J; bases unmatched to any gene: 8. The CDR3 is made up of 16 amino acids. The CDR3 here is CASSLPGQLSGNTIYF. CDR3 DNA sequence: TGTGCCAGCAGCCTCCCGGGACAGCTCTCTGGAAACACCATATATTTT.

This clone was seen at least ten times. The genes are TRBV28 and TRBJ1-5; 7 bases agree with TRBD1. Germline V lookup: CDR1 MDHEN, CDR2 SYDVKM. The CDR3 covers 15 residues. Unmatched junction bases numbered 7, after V lost 2 bases and J lost 6 bases. The CDR3 sequence: CASSLDRVNVQPQHF. Written as DNA, the CDR3 is TGTGCCAGCAGTTTAGACAGGGTGAATGTTCAGCCCCAGCATTTT.

The chain carries TRBV25-1 and TRBJ1-1, with D possibly TRBD1 on 6 matching bases. In germline, CDR1 is MGHDK, CDR2 SYGVNS. V dropped 8 bases and J dropped 2 bases, with 12 bases sitting between them. The CDR3 is made up of 13 amino acids. CDR3: CASVKGGNTEAFF. CDR3 coding DNA: TGTGCCAGCGTGAAGGGGGGAAACACTGAAGCTTTCTTT.

The J gene is TRBJ2-2, the V gene TRBV6-6; D remains ambiguous. The V end lost 2 bases, the J end lost 4 bases, and 8 bases lay between the germline ends. From germline, CDR1 is MNHNY and CDR2 SVGAGI (reference sequence). The CDR3 covers 14 residues. In DNA, the CDR3 is TGTGCCAGCAGTTACAGTTCGCTCACCGGGGAGCTGTTTTTT. This codes for CASSYSSLTGELFF.

This clone was observed a handful of times. This chain joins TRBV2 and TRBJ1-1; 8 bases agree with TRBD1. The CDR3 spans 13 residues. Germline CDR1 and CDR2: SNHLY and FYNNEI. Unmatched junction bases numbered 6, after V lost 6 bases and J lost 6 bases. The CDR3: CASSGQQGAEAFF. The DNA for the CDR3 is TGTGCCAGCAGCGGACAACAGGGGGCTGAAGCTTTCTTT.

V is TRBV9 and J is TRBJ2-5; 15 bases are shared with TRBD2. J lost 5 bases, V lost 3 bases, and 5 bases had no gene match. CDR1 SGDLS and CDR2 YYNGEE come from the germline V gene. This CDR3 contains 16 residues. CDR3 amino acids: CASSAGLAGGRETQYF. DNA for the CDR3: TGTGCCAGCAGCGCAGGACTAGCGGGAGGGCGGGAGACCCAGTACTTC. Complete variable domain (other parts from reference TRBV9 and TRBJ2-5): DSGVTQTPKHLITATGQRVTLRCSPRSGDLSVYWYQQSLDQGLQFLIQYYNGEERAKGNILERFSAQQFPDLHSELNLSSLELGDSALYFCASSAGLAGGRETQYFGPGTRLLVL.

The rearrangement uses TRBV29-1 and TRBJ1-5; D is ambiguous. The CDR3 has 12 residues. Trimming shortened V by 4 bases and J by 3 bases, and 7 bases separated the two germline ends. Germline assignment: CDR1 SQVTM and CDR2 ANQGSEA. The CDR3: CSVGRINQPQHF. The CDR3 DNA is TGCAGCGTTGGACGGATCAATCAGCCCCAGCATTTT. Variable domain in full (rest from reference TRBV29-1 and TRBJ1-5): SAVISQKPSRDICQRGTSLTIQCQVDSQVTMMFWYRQQPGQSLTLIATANQGSEATYESGFVIDKFPISRPNLTFSTLTVSNMSPEDSSIYLCSVGRINQPQHFGDGTRLSIL.

The chain is built from TRBV7-9 and TRBJ2-1, with TRBD2 identical over 8 bases. J lost 4 bases, V lost 7 bases, and 9 bases had no gene match. CDR1 SEHNR and CDR2 FQNEAQ come from the germline V gene (reference sequence). The CDR3 is 15 residues long. The CDR3 is CASTIGTSGYNEQFF. In nucleotides, the CDR3 is TGTGCCAGCACCATAGGCACTAGCGGTTACAATGAGCAGTTCTTC.

The rearrangement joins TRBV29-1 to TRBJ2-3; D is undetermined. The germline V gene has CDR1 SQVTM and CDR2 ANQGSEA. The CDR3 consists of 14 residues. V was clipped by 2 bases and J by 5 bases, with 14 bases between them. The CDR3 sequence: CSVEKQSPGDTQYF. DNA of the CDR3: TGCAGCGTTGAAAAACAGAGTCCTGGAGATACGCAGTATTTT.

V and J are TRBV5-6 and TRBJ1-4, with D tentatively TRBD1 (5 bases). Deletions cut 4 bases from V and 2 bases from J, with 15 bases between. The CDR3 has 16 amino acids. Looked up from germline, CDR1 is SGHDT and CDR2 is YYEEEE. The CDR3 sequence: CASSAQGALTNEKLFF. CDR3 DNA: TGTGCCAGCAGCGCCCAAGGGGCGCTTACTAATGAAAAACTGTTTTTT.

The CDR3, as DNA: TGTGCCAGCAGCCAAGCCGGTCCCAATGAAAAACTGTTTTTT. Translated, it gives CASSQAGPNEKLFF. This chain joins TRBV4-2 and TRBJ1-4; D unclear. V lost 1 base and J lost 5, with 8 bases in between. CDR3 length: 14 amino acids. The germline gives CDR1 LGHNA, CDR2 YNFKEQ.

Comments on this clone: Different DNA sequences within this sample yield the same CDR3. The V call is TRBV29-1, the J call TRBJ2-3, with TRBD1 identical over 7 bases. Germline V CDR1 and CDR2: SQVTM, ANQGSEA. V was pared by 4 bases and J by 0 bases, with 4 bases of the junction left unmatched. The CDR3 has 14 residues. The CDR3 DNA follows: TGCAGCGTTGTCGCAGGGGGAAGCACAGATACGCAGTATTTT. Residues: CSVVAGGSTDTQYF.

The chain uses TRBV7-2 and TRBJ1-2; D not resolved. V shed 7 bases and J shed 7 bases, with 13 bases lying between them. Germline V gene sequence: CDR1 SGHTA, CDR2 FQGNSA. This CDR3 comprises 12 residues. The CDR3 nucleotides read TGTGCCAGCACCCAGACATGGGGTGGCTACACCTTC. Its translation: CASTQTWGGYTF.

The V call is TRBV6-1, the J call TRBJ1-6, with a possible D match to TRBD1 (5 bases). Trimming took 7 bases from V and 9 from J, leaving 16 bases between them. The CDR3 has 14 residues. Per the germline V gene, CDR1 is MNHNS and CDR2 is SASEGT. For the CDR3, the DNA is TGTGCCAGCACCGCCCCGGGGGAGGGTTCACCCCTCCACTTT. It translates to CASTAPGEGSPLHF.

The chain carries TRBV11-2 and TRBJ1-5, with TRBD1 identical over 8 bases. V shed 3 bases, J shed 6 bases, and the junction held 1 base outside the gene matches. The CDR3 contains 13 residues. The germline CDR1 and CDR2 sequences are SGHAT and FQNNGV. CDR3 residues: CASSLDRVQPQHF. The CDR3 DNA is TGTGCCAGCAGCTTGGACAGGGTTCAGCCCCAGCATTTT.

This clone was found a few times. The V gene is TRBV2, the J gene TRBJ2-1, with D tentatively TRBD1 or TRBD2 (6 bases each). Germline CDR1 reads SNHLY; CDR2 reads FYNNEI. V was clipped by 6 bases and J by 2 bases, with 11 bases between them. The CDR3 contains 14 residues. The CDR3 spells CASRGGLAYNEQFF. In nucleotides, the CDR3 is TGTGCCAGCAGAGGGGGACTGGCCTACAATGAGCAGTTCTTC.

This clone has a handful of counts. The V call is TRBV5-1, the J call TRBJ1-1; 7 bases are shared with TRBD1. Germline V gene lookup returns CDR1 SGHRS and CDR2 YFSETQ. The CDR3 length is 15 residues. The J segment lost 3 bases and the V segment lost 4 bases, leaving 9 bases of the junction unmatched. This chain's CDR3 is CASSGRTGVYTEAFF. DNA for the CDR3: TGCGCCAGCAGCGGCCGTACAGGGGTTTACACTGAAGCTTTCTTT.